The rows below give T cell receptor beta chains drawn from one sample of a study of control samples from healthy donors and cancer patients. Only in-frame clones appear in the TCRdb table, and some are missing; sequencing was by immunoSEQ multiplex PCR. The table lists some 150,000 clones, 80% to 95% of them singletons. The specimen was blood. The receptors stem from a man aged 30 to 39 in good health. CDR3s include the opening cysteine and the closing phenylalanine or tryptophan. The D gene is left open where the match is weak. Size values are once, few and many counts, or a class for expanded clones, and some rows have none.

v_call	j_call	clone_size	d_call	cdr3_aa	cdr3_nt
TRBV5-1	TRBJ1-4	NA	NA	CASSLSGVNEKLFF	TGCGCCAGCAGCTTGTCAGGGGTTAATGAAAAACTGTTTTTT
TRBV19	TRBJ1-5	NA	NA	CASSFDSNQPQHF	TGTGCCAGTAGTTTTGACAGCAATCAGCCCCAGCATTTT
TRBV29-1	TRBJ1-2	NA	NA	CSVGVRDIDHGYTF	TGCAGCGTTGGAGTTCGGGATATCGATCATGGCTACACCTTC
TRBV7-9	TRBJ1-6	once	NA	CASSLYRESASPLHF	TGTGCCAGCAGCTTATACAGGGAAAGTGCTTCACCCCTCCACTTT
TRBV11-2	TRBJ2-2	NA	NA	CASSLERQETGELFF	TGTGCCAGCAGCTTAGAGAGACAGGAGACCGGGGAGCTGTTTTTT
TRBV11-1	TRBJ1-2	NA	NA	CASSPGLRRTNYGYTF	TGTGCCAGCAGCCCGGGACTTCGACGAACAAACTATGGCTACACCTTC
TRBV19	TRBJ2-7	NA	NA	CASSMGARNEQYF	TGTGCCAGTAGTATGGGTGCAAGGAACGAGCAGTACTTC
TRBV12-5	TRBJ2-7	NA	NA	CASGLLYEQYF	TGTGCTAGTGGTTTGCTTTACGAGCAGTACTTC
TRBV2	TRBJ2-1	NA	NA	CASRNYNEQFF	TGTGCCAGCAGGAACTACAATGAGCAGTTCTTC
TRBV28	TRBJ1-2	NA	NA	CASSQLQGWTF	TGTGCCAGCAGTCAACTCCAGGGTTGGACCTTC
TRBV10-1	TRBJ2-1	NA	NA	CASSGAGSYNEQFF	TGCGCCAGCAGTGGCGCGGGCTCCTACAATGAGCAGTTCTTC